This T cell receptor (beta chain) was sequenced during a study of breast tumors, draining lymph nodes, adjacent tissues. TCRdb analysed the multiplex PCR reads with MiXCR anew, one entry per CDR3 protein. Among about 140,000 distinct CDR3 sequences listed, roughly 33% were seen once. This clonotype appeared many times. Germline V gene data show CDR1 as SEHNR and CDR2 as FQNEAQ (reference sequence). The CDR3 is made up of 16 amino acids. Trimming pared 5 bases from V and 6 bases from J, leaving 22 bases between. Axillary draining lymph nodes of breast cancer patients supplied the node samples. What was sequenced was axillary lymph node tissue. The genes are TRBV7-9 and TRBJ1-2; tentatively, D is TRBD1 (5 bases). This receptor was obtained from a female donor with breast cancer. Some clones in this sample may be carry-over from other donors' samples. The CDR3: CASSRTTARNRDGYTF. The CDR3 nucleotides read TGTGCCAGCAGCCGAACGACAGCACGGAATAGAGATGGCTACACCTTC.